The 15 T cell receptor beta chains presented below share a single source sample, sequenced in a study of STAT5B mutations in CD4+ large granular lymphocyte leukemia. Produced via immunoSEQ multiplex PCR; TCRdb's table is partial and in-frame only. The table shows about 35,000 clones, with more than 65% occurring only once. The specimen sequenced was CD4+ T cells from blood buffy coats. The origin of the receptors is a human donor in good health.

This chain connects TRBV7-9 to TRBJ1-1, with D hard to call. The germline gives CDR1 SEHNR, CDR2 FQNEAQ (reference sequence). The CDR3 covers 15 residues. Trimming took off 2 bases at V and 2 bases at J, with 12 bases between the two ends. The CDR3 DNA is TGTGCCAGCAGCTTATTGTCAGGCTTTAACACTGAAGCTTTCTTT. It encodes CASSLLSGFNTEAFF.

The DNA for the CDR3 is TGTGCCAGTAGTAAGGGACCCTGGGATGGTAATGAAAAACTGTTTTTT. Protein product: CASSKGPWDGNEKLFF. The chain has TRBV19 and TRBJ1-4, with D maybe TRBD1 (5 bases). The CDR3 has 16 amino acids. Trimming stripped 4 bases from V and 4 bases from J, with 16 bases between. CDR1 LNHDA and CDR2 SQIVND come from the germline V gene (reference sequence).

The chain has TRBV7-2 and TRBJ2-1, with D perhaps TRBD1 (7 bases). Trimming took off 1 base at V and 12 bases at J, with 22 bases between the two ends. Germline CDR1 SGHTA, CDR2 FQGNSA. The CDR3 runs to 16 residues. CDR3 sequence (DNA): TGTGCCAGCAGCTTAGTAGGAGGGGGCGCTTCACTTGGGCAGTTCTTC. Amino acids: CASSLVGGGASLGQFF.

V gene TRBV19 combines with J gene TRBJ1-2, with a tentative D call TRBD1 (6 bases). CDR3 length: 12 residues. V lost 7 bases and J lost 8, with 14 bases in between. From germline, CDR1 is LNHDA and CDR2 SQIVND (reference sequence). The CDR3 spells CASNLGGSGYTF. CDR3 sequence (DNA): TGTGCCAGTAACCTCGGGGGCAGCGGCTACACCTTC.

This rearrangement joins TRBV7-2 to TRBJ2-1, with 10 bases that match TRBD1. Germline V CDR1 and CDR2: SGHTA, FQGNSA. The CDR3 contains 15 residues. The V and J ends lost 5 bases and 7 bases, in that order; junction bases with no gene match: 8. The CDR3 loop is CASSPGTGARNEQFF. The DNA for the CDR3 is TGTGCCAGCAGCCCCGGGACAGGGGCCAGGAATGAGCAGTTCTTC.

The genes are TRBV19 and TRBJ2-7; TRBD1 or TRBD2 may be the D gene (5 bases each). Between the trimmed V and J ends, which lost 7 bases and 7 bases, there was a span of 20 bases. CDR1 is LNHDA, CDR2 SQIVND, per germline (reference sequence). The CDR3 consists of 14 residues. The CDR3 nucleotides are TGTGCCAGTAAAGGGACGGGGACGGCGAGGGAGCAGTACTTC. Translated: CASKGTGTAREQYF.

This chain joins TRBV2 and TRBJ1-1; D might be TRBD1 (5 bases). There are 16 residues in the CDR3. Germline loops: CDR1 SNHLY, CDR2 FYNNEI. The V gene lost 5 bases and the J gene lost 1 base, with 17 bases spanning the gap. The CDR3 DNA reads TGTGCCAGCAGTCCAGGGCAGGCTAAGTGGAACACTGAAGCTTTCTTT. Its protein is CASSPGQAKWNTEAFF.

The chain recombines TRBV6-5 with TRBJ1-2; D is undetermined. The germline V gene has CDR1 MNHEY and CDR2 SVGAGI. The CDR3 runs to 14 residues. With 6 bases removed from V and 0 bases from J, the gap between germline ends came to 11 bases. Written as DNA, the CDR3 is TGTGCCAGCAGGGCGGGGTCGGCTAACTATGGCTACACCTTC. Protein: CASRAGSANYGYTF.

With regard to this clone: The sample has other DNA sequences that encode this CDR3 too. The chain recombines TRBV6-1 with TRBJ2-7; 7 nucleotides agree with TRBD1. Germline V CDR1 and CDR2: MNHNS, SASEGT. The junction had 8 bases not matched to a gene; V was cut back by 4 bases and J by 2 bases. This CDR3 is built from 15 residues. The CDR3 sequence is CASSGQGTAPYEQYF. DNA for the CDR3: TGTGCCAGCAGTGGTCAGGGGACAGCCCCCTACGAGCAGTACTTC.

This clone was counted only a few times. This rearrangement joins TRBV7-9 to TRBJ1-1, with 10 bases aligning to TRBD1. Germline V gene lookup returns CDR1 SEHNR and CDR2 FQNEAQ (reference sequence). The V and J ends lost 5 bases and 4 bases, in that order; junction bases with no gene match: 7. The CDR3 is 15 amino acids. The CDR3 is CASSPGTGVSTEAFF. The DNA of the CDR3 is TGTGCCAGCAGCCCCGGGACAGGGGTCAGCACTGAAGCTTTCTTT. The full variable domain, rest sourced from reference TRBV7-9 and TRBJ1-1, is DTGVSQNPRHKITKRGQNVTFRCDPISEHNRLYWYRQTLGQGPEFLTYFQNEAQLEKSRLLSDRFSAERPKGSFSTLEIQRTEQGDSAMYLCASSPGTGVSTEAFFGQGTRLTVV.

CDR3: CAITPGTFNSYEQYF. The CDR3 region has the DNA TGTGCCATCACCCCGGGGACATTCAACTCCTACGAGCAGTACTTC. The chain has TRBV10-3 and TRBJ2-7; D is possibly TRBD1 (6 bases). The CDR3 has 15 amino acids. Between the trimmed V and J ends, which lost 7 bases and 0 bases, there was a span of 16 bases. Germline V gene lookup returns CDR1 ENHRY and CDR2 SYGVKD.

V usage is TRBV5-1 and J usage is TRBJ1-1; a weak D match, TRBD1 (5 bases). There are 14 residues in the CDR3. Trimming removed 4 bases from V and 0 bases from J, with 10 bases in between. Germline lookup yields CDR1 SGHRS and CDR2 YFSETQ. CDR3 coding DNA: TGCGCCAGCAGCCCGACGGGGGTGAACACTGAAGCTTTCTTT. The encoded protein is CASSPTGVNTEAFF.

The chain combines TRBV6-1 with TRBJ2-7; TRBD1 is a possible D gene (6 bases). Trimming removed 5 bases at V and 2 bases at J, with 10 bases between. CDR1 is MNHNS and CDR2 is SASEGT in the germline V gene. CDR3 size: 13 residues. For the CDR3, the DNA is TGTGCCAGCAGTCGAGACAGGACCTACGAGCAGTACTTC. Translation gives CASSRDRTYEQYF.

This clone was observed a handful of times. This rearrangement joins TRBV10-1 to TRBJ1-6; weak D call: TRBD1 (6 bases). CDR3 length: 14 amino acids. Germline assignment: CDR1 WNHNN and CDR2 SYGVQD (reference sequence). The V gene lost 4 bases and the J gene lost 5 bases, with 9 bases spanning the gap. The CDR3 DNA reads as TGCGCCAGCAGTGTCGGACAGAATAATTCACCCCTCCACTTT. Translation: CASSVGQNNSPLHF.

The rearrangement links TRBV15 to TRBJ1-6; 7 bases align to TRBD1. The CDR3 sequence is 16 residues long. CDR1 is LNHNV, CDR2 YYDKDF, per germline (reference sequence). V shed 0 bases, J shed 7 bases, and the junction held 6 bases outside the gene matches. The CDR3 coding sequence is TGTGCCACCAGCAGAGAGACAGGGTCGGGCAATTCACCCCTCCACTTT. Encoded protein: CATSRETGSGNSPLHF.